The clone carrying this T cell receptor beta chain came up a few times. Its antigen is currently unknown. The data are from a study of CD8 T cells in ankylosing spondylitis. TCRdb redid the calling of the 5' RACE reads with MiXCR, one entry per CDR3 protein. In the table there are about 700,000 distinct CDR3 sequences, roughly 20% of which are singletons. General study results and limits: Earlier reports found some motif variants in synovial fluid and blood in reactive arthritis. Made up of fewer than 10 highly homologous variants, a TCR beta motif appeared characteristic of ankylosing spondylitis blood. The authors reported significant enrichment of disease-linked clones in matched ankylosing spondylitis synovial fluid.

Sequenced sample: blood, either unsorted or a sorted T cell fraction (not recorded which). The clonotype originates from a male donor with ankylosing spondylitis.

The CDR3 sequence is CASSYGESYEQYF. CDR3 bases: TGTGCCAGCAGTTACGGGGAGTCCTACGAGCAGTACTTC. The chain uses TRBV6-2 or TRBV6-3 and TRBJ2-7; perhaps TRBD2 as D (5 bases). The V gene's germline CDR1 is MNHEY and CDR2 SVGEGT. This CDR3 has 13 amino acids. With 2 bases removed from V and 1 base from J, the gap between germline ends came to 6 bases.